Sequencing of this TCR beta chain was carried out in a study of long-term antiretroviral therapy in people with HIV (dated by TCRdb to about 2022). Background for the entire study: The earliest samples were collected approximately a decade before the 2015 WHO recommendation for immediate ART, a period when ART was typically delayed until CD4 counts fell. This retrospective serial study examined whether starting ART and sustained HIV suppression were associated with changes in the composition and diversity of the TRB repertoire in peripheral blood. A total of around 190 cryopreserved PBMC samples came from 25 to 35 adults with confirmed HIV infection and were collected serially over a mean of around 6 years (range 1-12). Eleven of the 30 participants with HIV were female. Test extractions of a monoclonal T-cell line alongside about 35 polyclonal samples showed no cross-contamination during QIAcube processing. Overall study outcomes, separate from this receptor: Starting ART was linked to a significant rise in TRB diversity, yet even after long-term ART the diversity remained significantly lower than in transplant donor controls. Unsorted PBMC were profiled instead of sorted CD4+ and CD8+ T cells because pre-ART samples had limited cell numbers. The repertoire was dominated across all time points by expanded TRB clones identified before ART initiation, although this dominance was seen to fluctuate and to decrease in many PLHIV after ART. Because PBMC availability was limited, only the TCR beta chain was sequenced, with no alpha chain pairing. The samples span the years 2004 to 2017, and the ART regimens used at that time may not be as effective as current regimens. No data were available on ART adherence, viral resistance or therapy changes, limiting inferences about post-ART repertoire changes. CDR3 length ranges in HIV repertoires were narrower than in controls, and network structure suggested an antigen-experienced repertoire with only a slight naive shift after ART.

Details on this clone: Its target antigen remains unknown. No quality values exist for individual bases; no much larger clone is one base distant.

Inclusion was restricted to participants for whom at least one PBMC sample before ART initiation and at least two post-ART samples were available. Every participant with HIV received treatment in the United States of America. Cryopreserved samples of about 0.95-10 million PBMC were thawed and washed before DNA extraction. At the time of the earliest PBMC sample, participants with HIV were aged between about 23 and 54 years. PBMC samples from each participant spanned 1-4 timepoints before ART initiation and 2-8 timepoints after ART initiation, with a median of 7 samples. For every participant, serial HIV viral load, CD4+ T-cell count, ART history and demographic data were obtained. Genomic DNA was extracted from unsorted PBMC with a Qiagen kit on a QIAcube, with processing performed in batches of 12 samples. The immunoSEQ hsTCRB v3.0 assay was used at survey level resolution for TRB variable region sequencing. TRB sequencing targeted a depth of roughly 35,000-55,000 T-cell genomes per sample. TRB libraries were pooled and sequenced on an Illumina MiSeq using a v3 150-cycle kit. The study's own analysis went as follows. Repertoire analysis was performed in R inside a reproducible Nextflow workflow that covered QC, data transformation and analysis. LymphoSeq2, an R package for AIRR-Seq data exploration, was used to implement custom analyses. After excluding a few samples that yielded fewer than 5000 total TRB sequences, 150 to 200 HIV repertoires remained for analysis. Among the approximately 180 retained HIV repertoires, 55 to 60 were collected before ART initiation and fewer than 150 were collected after ART initiation. Repertoires were downsampled to 5000 TRB nucleotide sequences, and summary statistics were averaged over 100 downsampling iterations. Only TRB sequences with CDR3 regions of at least seven amino acids were retained for analysis. Diversity was assessed using a clonality score derived from Shannon entropy and using the Gini coefficient. In repertoire networks, the top 5000 CDR3 amino acid sequences were linked whenever an edit distance of one separated two sequences. For TRB CDR3 amino acid sequences, GLIPH2 was used to predict antigen specificity groups and MHC restriction. CDR3 amino acid sequences were matched against VDJdb and McPAS-TCR to flag known CMV, EBV, HIV or tissue antigen associations. Pre-ART, post-ART and control groups were compared with Wilcoxon signed-rank tests and Holm-Bonferroni correction. TCRdb re-hosts the immuneACCESS table, in-frame sequences only. Its copies lack some clones; in the studies checked, an unresolved V gene accounts for under half of them, and the cause for the rest is not known. V, J and clone size are taken as reported in that table, and D and trimming were inferred from the DNA itself. For this sample the table gives fewer than 25,000 clones, of which approximately 90% were detected only once. The ten top clones hold about 4% of the sample.

This sequence originates from a man aged 60 to 75 with HIV. This specimen consisted of unsorted PBMCs, obtained 2.3 years after starting antiretroviral therapy.

The sequenced DNA is TGCAGCGTTGAAGGTCAGGGGCTGGCAGATACGCAGTATTTT. It is translated as CSVEGQGLADTQYF. The chain was built from TRBV29-1 and TRBJ2-3, and the D gene may be TRBD1, 6 bases matching. V gives up 1 base and J gives up 4 bases, and the segment between their germline ends measures 12 bases. From its cysteine to its phenylalanine, the CDR3 spans 14 amino acids. This entry keeps only the CDR3 DNA: 42 bases, framed from base 1. The germline V gene specifies SQVTM as CDR1 and ANQGSEA as CDR2.